The clone carrying this T cell receptor beta chain has at least ten counts. The source of the sample is a study of human T cells and chemical hapten exposure. Study in general: Patch testing was performed with 0.01% DPC on the upper back, with reading at 6 days. The variation in per-sample TCR yields arose mainly from small differences in pooled library volumes.

This CDR3 contains 14 residues. The germline CDR1 and CDR2 sequences are SGHRS and YFSETQ. The trim removed 6 bases at V and 6 bases at J, leaving 7 bases unmatched. Described time point: patch test 1, 2 weeks after DPC sensitization. Specified treatment: therapeutic diphenylcyclopropenone sensitization with weekly scalp DPC. TCRdb fed the RACE reads into MiXCR, producing one record per CDR3 protein. Of 40,000 to 60,000 distinct CDR3 sequences in the sample, 9.3% are singletons; the top ten hold 4% to 5.5%. The TCR originated in a woman in her fifties or sixties with alopecia areata. Some clones in this sample may be carry-over from other donors' samples. Sample: whole blood, taken in connection with sensitization to the hapten diphenylcyclopropenone (DPC). J is TRBJ2-7 and V is TRBV5-1; 12 bases are shared with TRBD1. The CDR3 region is CASTPGQGASEQYF. CDR3 in DNA: TGCGCCAGCACACCGGGACAGGGGGCTTCCGAGCAGTACTTC.